This is a list of T cell receptor beta chains from one sample in a study of T cell responses to AZD1222 COVID-19 vaccine. Using immunoSEQ multiplex PCR, the repertoire was profiled, and TCRdb retains in-frame clones only, with some absent. The sample yields fewer than 150,000 clones, approximately 86% seen once. This material consisted of peripheral blood, taken on day 0 of AZD1222 vaccination. These receptors originate from an adult in good health. The CDR3 runs from the conserved cysteine through the conserved F or W. Fields, in order: D gene, clone size, V gene, J gene, CDR3 DNA, CDR3 protein. A D gene is named only where the DNA matches it firmly. Not every row has a clone size; where given, it reads once, few, many or a size class.

d_gene: NA
abundance: NA
v_gene: TRBV11-3
j_gene: TRBJ2-1
CDR3nt: TGTGCCAGCAGTTTTATCCGGGACAAGCAGTTCTTC
CDR3aa: CASSFIRDKQFF

d_gene: TRBD1
abundance: NA
v_gene: TRBV7-8
j_gene: TRBJ2-7
CDR3nt: TGTGCCAGCAGCTTACGGACAGGCTACTACGAGCAGTACTTC
CDR3aa: CASSLRTGYYEQYF

d_gene: NA
abundance: once
v_gene: TRBV27
j_gene: TRBJ1-2
CDR3nt: TGTGCCAGCAAACTCGCTACTAACTATGGCTACACCTTC
CDR3aa: CASKLATNYGYTF

d_gene: NA
abundance: NA
v_gene: TRBV14
j_gene: TRBJ1-1
CDR3nt: TGTGCCAGCAGCCGTTCCCGAAGGGGGTGGACTGAAGCTTTCTTT
CDR3aa: CASSRSRRGWTEAFF

d_gene: NA
abundance: few
v_gene: TRBV28
j_gene: TRBJ2-2
CDR3nt: TGTGCCAGCAGTTTAGGGTCTGGGACCGGGGAGCTGTTTTTT
CDR3aa: CASSLGSGTGELFF

d_gene: TRBD1
abundance: NA
v_gene: TRBV12-5
j_gene: TRBJ2-7
CDR3nt: TGTGCTAGTGGTCCCGCGCGGACAGGGTACTACGAGCAGTACTTC
CDR3aa: CASGPARTGYYEQYF

d_gene: NA
abundance: NA
v_gene: TRBV6-5
j_gene: TRBJ1-3
CDR3nt: TGTGCCAGCAGTTACGGTCGACTGGACTCTGGAAACACCATATATTTT
CDR3aa: CASSYGRLDSGNTIYF

d_gene: NA
abundance: NA
v_gene: TRBV19
j_gene: TRBJ2-3
CDR3nt: TGTGCCAGTAGCGTAGCGGAACTCGCTAGCACAGATACGCAGTATTTT
CDR3aa: CASSVAELASTDTQYF

d_gene: NA
abundance: NA
v_gene: TRBV6-2/TRBV6-3
j_gene: TRBJ1-6
CDR3nt: TGTGCCAGCAGTGGACACAGCAGGGCACCCCTCCACTTT
CDR3aa: CASSGHSRAPLHF

d_gene: NA
abundance: NA
v_gene: TRBV2
j_gene: TRBJ2-1
CDR3nt: TGTGCCAGCAAGGGCGGGGACTCCTACAATGAGCAGTTCTTC
CDR3aa: CASKGGDSYNEQFF